This T cell receptor (beta chain) is from a study of blood T cell repertoires in COVID-19. Study summary: Acute and convalescent COVID-19 samples came from the United States, Italy and Spain. T cells, B-cell-depleted T cells, or PBMCs provided the cDNA or gDNA that served as material.

In the original processing: Reference gene primer amplification in the assay estimated nucleated cell counts. Profiling relied on immunoSEQ multiplex PCR, and the TCRdb table lists in-frame clones only, not all of them. The V and J calls and clone size come from that table; D and trimming were worked out from the DNA. Among approximately 75,000 clones, around 80% were seen once, and the ten largest hold 10% to 15%. Seattle researchers signed up patients amid active infection and tracked them longitudinally. Germline CDR1 SEHNR, CDR2 FQNEAQ (reference sequence). Trimming removed 0 bases at V and 0 bases at J, with 15 bases between. The CDR3 consists of 17 residues.

The sample was peripheral blood. This receptor was taken from a man aged 50-60 years with COVID-19, enrolled during active disease. The chain is built from TRBV7-9 and TRBJ2-7; weak D call: TRBD2 (5 bases). The CDR3 coding sequence is TGTGCCAGCAGCTTAGCACCAGGACTCAAGGGCTCCTACGAGCAGTACTTC. It translates to CASSLAPGLKGSYEQYF.